The rows below give T cell receptor beta chains drawn from one sample of a study of T cell clones after liver transplantation. Libraries were prepared by immunoSEQ multiplex PCR; TCRdb keeps only in-frame clonotypes and omits some of them. The repertoire holds about 80,000 clones, with about 82% as singletons. This material consisted of CD4+ T cells from blood, taken approximately 45 months after liver transplant. Receptors originate from a human patient who received a liver transplant. Part of the T cells may come from the graft donor. Each CDR3 is given with its conserved first and last residue. The D gene is left open where the match is weak. Size is omitted from some rows. Given values are once, few, many or a class for expanded clones.

abundance: .; j_gene: TRBJ1-5; v_gene: TRBV6-6; d_gene: .; CDR3aa: CASTQSIISNQPQHF; CDR3nt: TGTGCCAGCACCCAATCAATCATAAGCAATCAGCCCCAGCATTTT
abundance: .; j_gene: TRBJ1-4; v_gene: TRBV4-1; d_gene: TRBD1; CDR3aa: CASSPSGTGNEKLFF; CDR3nt: TGCGCCAGCAGTCCGTCCGGGACAGGGAATGAAAAACTGTTTTTT
abundance: .; j_gene: TRBJ2-1; v_gene: TRBV27; d_gene: TRBD2; CDR3aa: CASSSAGSYNEQFF; CDR3nt: TGTGCCAGCAGTTCAGCGGGAAGCTACAATGAGCAGTTCTTC
abundance: .; j_gene: TRBJ1-1; v_gene: TRBV6-1; d_gene: .; CDR3aa: CASTLGGTEAFF; CDR3nt: TGTGCCAGCACCCTGGGGGGCACTGAAGCTTTCTTT
abundance: .; j_gene: TRBJ2-7; v_gene: TRBV7-2; d_gene: .; CDR3aa: CASSLGRAGVSYEQYF; CDR3nt: TGTGCCAGCAGCTTAGGAAGGGCTGGAGTATCCTACGAGCAGTACTTC
abundance: .; j_gene: TRBJ2-7; v_gene: TRBV6-5; d_gene: .; CDR3aa: CASLSPGDYEQYF; CDR3nt: TGTGCCAGCCTCTCTCCGGGGGACTACGAGCAGTACTTC
abundance: .; j_gene: TRBJ1-1; v_gene: TRBV19; d_gene: TRBD1; CDR3aa: CASSPYRGRGTEAFF; CDR3nt: TGTGCCAGTAGTCCGTACAGGGGGCGCGGGACTGAAGCTTTCTTT
abundance: .; j_gene: TRBJ2-7; v_gene: TRBV9; d_gene: TRBD1; CDR3aa: CASSVVGTGNDEQYF; CDR3nt: TGTGCCAGCAGCGTAGTGGGGACAGGGAATGACGAGCAGTACTTC
abundance: once; j_gene: TRBJ2-7; v_gene: TRBV11-3; d_gene: TRBD1; CDR3aa: CASSRGSGQDYEQYF; CDR3nt: TGTGCCAGCTCTAGGGGCAGTGGACAGGATTACGAGCAGTACTTC
abundance: .; j_gene: TRBJ1-1; v_gene: TRBV10-3; d_gene: .; CDR3aa: CAISEMQGWTEAFF; CDR3nt: TGTGCCATCAGTGAGATGCAGGGTTGGACTGAAGCTTTCTTT
abundance: .; j_gene: TRBJ2-7; v_gene: TRBV5-4; d_gene: .; CDR3aa: CASSTYRGGNEQYF; CDR3nt: TGTGCCAGCAGCACCTACAGGGGGGGCAACGAGCAGTACTTC
abundance: .; j_gene: TRBJ1-1; v_gene: TRBV4-1; d_gene: .; CDR3aa: CASSTVLRGGNTEAFF; CDR3nt: TGCGCCAGCAGTACCGTCTTAAGGGGTGGGAACACTGAAGCTTTCTTT
abundance: .; j_gene: TRBJ2-2; v_gene: TRBV18; d_gene: .; CDR3aa: CASQGPIIGELFF; CDR3nt: TGTGCCAGCCAGGGCCCAATCATCGGGGAGCTGTTTTTT
abundance: .; j_gene: TRBJ2-5; v_gene: TRBV5-1; d_gene: TRBD1; CDR3aa: CASSSGQVQETQYF; CDR3nt: TGCGCCAGCAGCTCCGGACAGGTTCAAGAGACCCAGTACTTC
abundance: once; j_gene: TRBJ2-3; v_gene: TRBV5-1; d_gene: .; CDR3aa: CASSLGSGADTQYF; CDR3nt: TGCGCCAGCAGCTTGGGTTCAGGCGCAGATACGCAGTATTTT
abundance: .; j_gene: TRBJ2-7; v_gene: TRBV15; d_gene: TRBD2; CDR3aa: CATSRDIREALEQYF; CDR3nt: TGTGCCACCAGCAGAGATATACGGGAGGCCCTCGAGCAGTACTTC
abundance: .; j_gene: TRBJ1-5; v_gene: TRBV18; d_gene: .; CDR3aa: CASSPGYSRDQPQHF; CDR3nt: TGTGCCAGCTCACCAGGGTACTCAAGGGATCAGCCCCAGCATTTT
abundance: .; j_gene: TRBJ2-7; v_gene: TRBV28; d_gene: .; CDR3aa: CASSQTGSSYEQYF; CDR3nt: TGTGCCAGCAGTCAAACTGGGAGCTCCTACGAGCAGTACTTC
abundance: .; j_gene: TRBJ2-4; v_gene: TRBV28; d_gene: .; CDR3aa: CATVLGGPKNIQYF; CDR3nt: TGTGCCACCGTCCTGGGGGGACCCAAAAACATTCAGTACTTC
abundance: .; j_gene: TRBJ1-1; v_gene: TRBV28; d_gene: .; CDR3aa: CASSLSQPMNTEAFF; CDR3nt: TGTGCCAGCAGTTTATCGCAGCCTATGAACACTGAAGCTTTCTTT
abundance: few; j_gene: TRBJ1-3; v_gene: TRBV28; d_gene: .; CDR3aa: CASRDNGKTGNTIYF; CDR3nt: TGTGCCAGCAGGGACAACGGGAAAACTGGAAACACCATATATTTT
abundance: .; j_gene: TRBJ2-2; v_gene: TRBV5-1; d_gene: TRBD1; CDR3aa: CASSFLKTGGAGELFF; CDR3nt: TGCGCCAGCAGCTTCCTCAAGACAGGGGGCGCTGGGGAGCTGTTTTTT
abundance: .; j_gene: TRBJ1-2; v_gene: TRBV4-1; d_gene: TRBD1; CDR3aa: CASSHRQGAERGYTF; CDR3nt: TGCGCCAGCAGCCACCGGCAGGGGGCGGAGAGGGGCTACACCTTC
abundance: .; j_gene: TRBJ1-2; v_gene: TRBV7-9; d_gene: TRBD1; CDR3aa: CASSSQGVFYGYTF; CDR3nt: TGTGCCAGCAGCTCCCAGGGGGTCTTCTATGGCTACACCTTC
abundance: .; j_gene: TRBJ2-1; v_gene: TRBV29-1; d_gene: TRBD1; CDR3aa: CSGRTGVNEQFF; CDR3nt: TGCAGCGGTCGGACAGGGGTAAATGAGCAGTTCTTC
abundance: .; j_gene: TRBJ2-2; v_gene: TRBV18; d_gene: .; CDR3aa: CASSRRDTATGELFF; CDR3nt: TGTGCCAGCTCCCGCCGGGACACCGCCACCGGGGAGCTGTTTTTT
abundance: .; j_gene: TRBJ2-1; v_gene: TRBV19; d_gene: .; CDR3aa: CASSPGLDPGNEQFF; CDR3nt: TGTGCCAGTAGTCCTGGCCTGGACCCAGGCAATGAGCAGTTCTTC
abundance: .; j_gene: TRBJ2-4; v_gene: TRBV2; d_gene: TRBD1; CDR3aa: CAGRTGEGNIQYF; CDR3nt: TGTGCCGGAAGGACAGGGGAGGGGAACATTCAGTACTTC
abundance: once; j_gene: TRBJ1-1; v_gene: TRBV7-2; d_gene: TRBD1; CDR3aa: CASSHYPGGTEAFF; CDR3nt: TGTGCCAGCAGTCACTACCCAGGGGGCACTGAAGCTTTCTTT
abundance: .; j_gene: TRBJ1-1; v_gene: TRBV2; d_gene: .; CDR3aa: CASRPDGHLVAFF; CDR3nt: TGTGCCAGCAGGCCAGACGGCCATCTCGTAGCTTTCTTT
abundance: .; j_gene: TRBJ2-7; v_gene: TRBV11-2; d_gene: .; CDR3aa: CASSLDGYEQYF; CDR3nt: TGTGCCAGCAGCTTGGACGGCTACGAGCAGTACTTC
abundance: .; j_gene: TRBJ2-3; v_gene: TRBV5-1; d_gene: TRBD2; CDR3aa: CASSLEGVREFGDTQYF; CDR3nt: TGCGCCAGCAGCTTGGAAGGTGTGCGGGAGTTCGGAGATACGCAGTATTTT
abundance: .; j_gene: TRBJ2-5; v_gene: TRBV4-1; d_gene: TRBD2; CDR3aa: CASSPARGSQETQYF; CDR3nt: TGCGCCAGCAGCCCCGCCCGCGGGAGTCAAGAGACCCAGTACTTC
abundance: .; j_gene: TRBJ1-1; v_gene: TRBV10-3; d_gene: TRBD1; CDR3aa: CAIRRGQGYTEAFF; CDR3nt: TGTGCCATCAGAAGAGGACAGGGATACACTGAAGCTTTCTTT
abundance: .; j_gene: TRBJ2-2; v_gene: TRBV19; d_gene: .; CDR3aa: CASSIGQFGSGELFF; CDR3nt: TGTGCCAGTAGTATCGGACAGTTTGGGTCCGGGGAGCTGTTTTTT
abundance: once; j_gene: TRBJ1-5; v_gene: TRBV1; d_gene: .; CDR3aa: CTSSHHRDRLNQPQHF; CDR3nt: TGCACCAGCAGCCACCATCGGGACAGACTCAATCAGCCCCAGCATTTT
abundance: .; j_gene: TRBJ2-2; v_gene: TRBV9; d_gene: .; CDR3aa: CASSRLGGELFF; CDR3nt: TGTGCCAGCAGTCGACTAGGCGGGGAGCTGTTTTTT
abundance: .; j_gene: TRBJ2-1; v_gene: TRBV5-4; d_gene: TRBD2; CDR3aa: CASSLAGLAGGPGYEQFF; CDR3nt: TGTGCCAGCAGCTTGGCAGGACTAGCGGGAGGGCCTGGGTATGAGCAGTTCTTC
abundance: .; j_gene: TRBJ2-5; v_gene: TRBV10-1; d_gene: .; CDR3aa: CANPPRAQYF; CDR3nt: TGCGCCAACCCACCCAGGGCCCAGTACTTC
abundance: .; j_gene: TRBJ2-7; v_gene: TRBV28; d_gene: .; CDR3aa: CASSPGVRGRHEQYF; CDR3nt: TGTGCCAGCAGTCCAGGCGTTAGGGGGAGGCACGAGCAGTACTTC
abundance: .; j_gene: TRBJ1-5; v_gene: TRBV5-1; d_gene: .; CDR3aa: CASSWQSNQPQHF; CDR3nt: TGCGCCAGCAGTTGGCAGTCCAATCAGCCCCAGCATTTT
abundance: .; j_gene: TRBJ1-1; v_gene: TRBV29-1; d_gene: .; CDR3aa: CSATGGAGTEAFF; CDR3nt: TGCAGCGCGACCGGGGGGGCCGGCACTGAAGCTTTCTTT